The TCR beta chain described here comes from a study of T cell repertoires in aging, cancer and after chemotherapy. Study as a whole: Donors were grouped into six age bands spanning 30 or younger through 70 or older. Over several months to years, re-sampled healthy donor repertoires clearly shared clones. General observations from the study: Compared with age-matched healthy donors, untreated hematological or solid cancer patients showed higher blood TCR clonality. Loss of evenness, beyond lost richness, contributed to age-related TCR diversity decline in cancer patients.

Rearranged V-D-J TRB sequences were amplified with a mixed TRB-A/B primer pool. Each CDR3 protein gets one entry after TCRdb re-called the multiplex PCR reads with MiXCR. Of approximately 13,000 distinct CDR3 sequences in the sample, less than 25% were seen once. The template was genomic DNA from peripheral blood, not RNA. As for this clonotype: Antigen: not known. One end of the junction does not line up with germline, which may come from a read error.

The CDR3 spans 15 residues. Germline CDR1 reads MNHNY; CDR2 reads SVGAGI (reference sequence). The chain joins TRBV6-6 to TRBJ1-2, with 7 bases fitting TRBD1. The sample was blood. The TCR originated in a human donor in good health. CDR3 in DNA: TGTGCCAGCAGGTACTTGGGACAGCCGCCTTATGGCTACACCTTC. Protein: CASRYLGQPPYGYTF.